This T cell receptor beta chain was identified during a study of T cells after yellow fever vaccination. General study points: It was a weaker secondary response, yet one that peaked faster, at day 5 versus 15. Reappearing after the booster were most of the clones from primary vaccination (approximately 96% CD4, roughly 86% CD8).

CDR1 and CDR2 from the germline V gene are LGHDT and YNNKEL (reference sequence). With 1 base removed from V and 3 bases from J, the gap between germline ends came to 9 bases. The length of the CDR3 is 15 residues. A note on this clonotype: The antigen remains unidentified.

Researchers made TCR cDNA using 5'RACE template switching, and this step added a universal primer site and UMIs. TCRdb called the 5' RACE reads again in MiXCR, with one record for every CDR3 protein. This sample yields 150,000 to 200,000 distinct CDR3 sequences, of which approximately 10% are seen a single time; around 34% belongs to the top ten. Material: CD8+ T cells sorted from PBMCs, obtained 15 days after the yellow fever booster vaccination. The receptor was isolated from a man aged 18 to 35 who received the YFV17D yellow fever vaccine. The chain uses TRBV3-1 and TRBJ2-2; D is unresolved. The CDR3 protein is CASSQGTEHTGELFF. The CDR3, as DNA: TGTGCCAGCAGCCAAGGGACGGAACACACCGGGGAGCTGTTTTTT.